Below are 17 T cell receptor beta chains sequenced from a single sample in a study of blood T cell repertoires in COVID-19. Method: immunoSEQ multiplex PCR; TCRdb's copy keeps in-frame clones and lacks some. This table has around 200,000 clones, about 80% appearing once. Sequenced: peripheral blood. All receptors derive from a woman aged 40 to 50 with active or convalescent COVID-19.

V usage is TRBV6-6 and J usage is TRBJ2-1, with 10 positions matching TRBD2. Per the germline V gene, CDR1 is MNHNY and CDR2 is SVGAGI (reference sequence). V lost 4 bases, J lost 4 bases, and 4 bases stayed unmatched. There are 15 residues in the CDR3. The CDR3 spells CASSSTSGNYNEQFF. CDR3 nucleotide sequence: TGTGCCAGCAGTTCTACTAGCGGGAATTACAATGAGCAGTTCTTC.

The V and J genes are TRBV6-5 and TRBJ2-2; 10 nucleotides agree with TRBD1. Looked up from germline, CDR1 is MNHEY and CDR2 is SVGAGI. The CDR3 contains 16 residues. V gave up 0 bases and J gave up 5 bases; unmatched junction bases: 3. This CDR3 is CASSYSDRGQTGELFF. The CDR3 DNA is TGTGCCAGCAGTTACTCTGACAGGGGGCAGACCGGGGAGCTGTTTTTT.

This chain uses TRBV11-1 with TRBJ2-1; 8 bases match TRBD2. V gave up 0 bases and J gave up 5 bases; unmatched junction bases: 6. Germline CDR1 reads SGHAT; CDR2 reads FQDESV (reference sequence). This CDR3 is 16 amino acids long. DNA of the CDR3: TGTGCCAGCAGCTTAGCGGCGACTAGCGTTAACAATGAGCAGTTCTTC. Protein: CASSLAATSVNNEQFF.

V gene TRBV11-2 combines with J gene TRBJ2-2, with TRBD2 matching 12 bases. The CDR3 is 15 amino acids. J gave up 5 bases and V 3 bases, and 1 base lay outside the gene matches. Per germline, CDR1 SGHAT and CDR2 FQNNGV. This chain's CDR3 is CASSFGLAGTGELFF. CDR3 coding DNA: TGTGCCAGCAGCTTCGGACTAGCGGGAACCGGGGAGCTGTTTTTT.

This clone was seen once. The chain carries TRBV4-3 and TRBJ2-7; D possibly corresponds to TRBD1 (5 bases). Per the germline V gene, CDR1 is LGHNA and CDR2 is YSLEER. V lost 0 bases and J lost 7, with 10 bases in between. The CDR3 extends over 13 amino acids. The CDR3 DNA reads as TGCGCCAGCAGCCAAGATGCAGGGCGAGAGCAGTACTTC. The encoded protein is CASSQDAGREQYF.

This clone was observed once. This sequence joins TRBV16 and TRBJ1-2; D is perhaps TRBD1 (5 bases). The germline gives CDR1 KGHSY, CDR2 FQNENV. The CDR3 loop spans 17 amino acids. V lost 4 bases and J lost 5, with 23 bases in between. CDR3 sequence reads: CASSPILSDRAGYGYTF. The CDR3 nucleotides are TGTGCCAGCAGCCCAATCCTGTCCGACAGAGCGGGGTATGGCTACACCTTC. The variable domain in full, with the rest retrieved from reference TRBV16 and TRBJ1-2, is GEEVAQTPKHLVRGEGQKAKLYCAPIKGHSYVFWYQQVLKNEFKFLISFQNENVFDETGMPKERFSAKCLPNSPCSLEIQATKLEDSAVYFCASSPILSDRAGYGYTFGSGTRLTVV.

The chain carries TRBV7-9 and TRBJ2-7, with D tentatively TRBD1 (6 bases). The CDR3 sequence is 14 residues long. Deletions cut 7 bases from V and 3 bases from J, with 16 bases between. Germline assignment: CDR1 SEHNR and CDR2 FQNEAQ (reference sequence). The CDR3 nucleotides read TGTGCCAGCACCGCCGCGACAGGCAACTACGAGCAGTACTTC. This codes for CASTAATGNYEQYF. The full variable domain, rest sourced from reference TRBV7-9 and TRBJ2-7, is DTGVSQNPRHKITKRGQNVTFRCDPISEHNRLYWYRQTLGQGPEFLTYFQNEAQLEKSRLLSDRFSAERPKGSFSTLEIQRTEQGDSAMYLCASTAATGNYEQYFGPGTRLTVT.

The chain links TRBV28 to TRBJ2-5, with a weak D call TRBD2 (5 bases). With 1 base removed from V and 2 bases from J, the gap between germline ends came to 5 bases. Germline values: CDR1 MDHEN, CDR2 SYDVKM. This CDR3 has 13 amino acids. In DNA, the CDR3 is TGTGCCAGCAGTTTATCGGGGCAAGAGACCCAGTACTTC. This translates into CASSLSGQETQYF.

V usage is TRBV20-1 and J usage is TRBJ1-1, with D possibly being TRBD1 (6 bases). This CDR3 has 14 amino acids. Germline V CDR1 and CDR2: DFQATT, SNEGSKA (reference sequence). V lost 3 bases, J lost 1 base, and 12 bases lay in between. CDR3 sequence reads: CSASGGAGNTEAFF. The CDR3 bases are TGCAGTGCTAGTGGGGGCGCTGGGAACACTGAAGCTTTCTTT.

The rearrangement joins TRBV5-4 to TRBJ1-6; 10 nucleotides match TRBD1. Germline CDR1 and CDR2: SGHNT and YYREEE (reference sequence). V shed 0 bases and J 9 bases; nucleotides not matched to a gene: 6. The CDR3 covers 16 residues. CDR3 protein: CASSLASRDRGSPLHF. The CDR3 coding sequence is TGTGCCAGCAGCTTGGCGTCCCGGGACAGGGGTTCACCCCTCCACTTT.

The CDR3 nucleotides read TGTGCCAGCAGCCCGGACGGGGGGACTGAAGCTTTCTTT. It codes for CASSPDGGTEAFF. The V and J genes are TRBV3-1 (or the pseudogene TRBV3-2) and TRBJ1-1; perhaps TRBD1 as D (5 bases). CDR1 is LGHDT and CDR2 is YNNKEL in the germline V gene (reference sequence). This CDR3 has 13 residues. Between the trimmed V and J ends, which lost 4 bases and 5 bases, there was a span of 11 bases.

The chain is built from TRBV5-6 and TRBJ1-2, with 7 bases fitting TRBD1. V trimming: 6 bases; J trimming: 8 bases; junction bases outside the gene matches: 16. CDR1 and CDR2 from the germline V gene are SGHDT and YYEEEE. This CDR3 spans 15 amino acids. The CDR3 protein is CASNLRGTAQMGYTF. DNA for the CDR3: TGTGCCAGCAACCTCCGAGGGACAGCTCAGATGGGCTACACCTTC.

This clone was counted between two and nine times. The chain joins TRBV27 to TRBJ1-1; D gene uncertain. Germline CDR1 MNHEY, CDR2 SMNVEV (reference sequence). The CDR3 is made up of 15 amino acids. Deletions cut 2 bases from V and 6 bases from J, with 16 bases between. In nucleotides, the CDR3 is TGTGCCAGCAGTTTAGGGGAACCGGGAATGGCTGAAGCTTTCTTT. This gives the protein CASSLGEPGMAEAFF.

This clone was seen once. V is TRBV10-3 and J is TRBJ1-2, with D possibly matching TRBD1 (5 bases). Germline V gives CDR1 ENHRY, CDR2 SYGVKD. Trimming left V 6 bases short and J 3 bases short, with 14 bases between. The CDR3 is 14 residues long. Here the CDR3 reads CAISGGFQDYGYTF. The CDR3 DNA is TGTGCCATCAGCGGGGGATTCCAGGACTATGGCTACACCTTC.

This chain uses TRBV28 with TRBJ1-4; D is unclear. The germline V gene has CDR1 MDHEN and CDR2 SYDVKM. The V end lost 4 bases, the J end lost 8 bases, and 14 bases lay between the germline ends. The CDR3 consists of 14 residues. The CDR3 loop is CASSSPASREKLFF. In DNA, the CDR3 is TGTGCCAGCAGTTCCCCCGCAAGCCGGGAAAAACTGTTTTTT.

This clone was observed a handful of times. The sample has other DNA sequences that encode this CDR3 too. The rearrangement uses TRBV19 and TRBJ1-2; 7 bases align to TRBD1. Looked up from germline, CDR1 is LNHDA and CDR2 is SQIVND (reference sequence). The CDR3 length is 12 residues. Trimming cost V 4 bases and J 6 bases; bases outside gene matches: 2. This CDR3 reads CASSRQGDGYTF. The CDR3 DNA reads TGTGCCAGTAGTAGACAGGGCGATGGCTACACCTTC.

With respect to this clone: One end of the junction does not line up with germline, which may come from a read error. CDR3 in amino acids: CASSLEGAGGAAAF. The CDR3 nucleotides read TGTGCCAGCAGCTTAGAAGGGGCAGGGGGCGCAGCTGCCTTC. This chain connects TRBV11-3 to TRBJ1-2; 8 nucleotides line up with TRBD1. There are 14 residues in the CDR3. CDR1 is SGHNT and CDR2 is YENEEA in the germline V gene.